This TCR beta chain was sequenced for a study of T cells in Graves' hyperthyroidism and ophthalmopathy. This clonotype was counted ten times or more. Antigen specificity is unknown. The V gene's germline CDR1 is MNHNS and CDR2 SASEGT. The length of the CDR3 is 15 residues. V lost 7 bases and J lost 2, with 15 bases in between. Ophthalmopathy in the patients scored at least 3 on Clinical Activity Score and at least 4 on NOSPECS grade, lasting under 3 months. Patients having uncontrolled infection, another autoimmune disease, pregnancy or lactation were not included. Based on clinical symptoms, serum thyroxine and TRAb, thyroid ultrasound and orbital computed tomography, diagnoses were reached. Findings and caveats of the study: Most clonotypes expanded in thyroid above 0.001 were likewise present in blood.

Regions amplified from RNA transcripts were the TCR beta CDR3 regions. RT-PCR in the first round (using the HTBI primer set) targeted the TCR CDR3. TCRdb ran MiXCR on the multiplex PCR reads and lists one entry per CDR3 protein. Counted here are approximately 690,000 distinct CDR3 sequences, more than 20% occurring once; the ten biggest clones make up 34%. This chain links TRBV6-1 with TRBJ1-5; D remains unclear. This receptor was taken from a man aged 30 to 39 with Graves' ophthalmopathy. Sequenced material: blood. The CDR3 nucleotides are TGTGCCAGCATCGAGGCTGGGAGAGGCAATCAGCCCCAGCATTTT. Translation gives CASIEAGRGNQPQHF.